These T cell receptor beta chains were read from a single sample in a study of shared clonotypes between healthy human individuals. TCRdb keeps only in-frame clones here, not all; method: immunoSEQ multiplex PCR. Of a few million clones in the sample, about 92% were seen once. The sequenced sample was naive CD4+ T cells from PBMCs. The receptors shown here come from a man aged 18-30 years in good health. Some clones in this sample may be carry-over from other donors' samples. Each CDR3 is given with its conserved first and last residue. A D gene is named only where the DNA matches it firmly. Some rows mark clone size as missing; the rest say once, few, many or name a class of expanded clone.

J | V | size | D | DNA | CDR3
TRBJ2-2 | TRBV7-2 | once | TRBD2 | TGTGCCAGCAGCTTAGGCCGGGGAGGGTCGTTCACCGGGGAGCTGTTTTTT | CASSLGRGGSFTGELFF
TRBJ2-7 | TRBV7-3 | few | . | TGTGCCAGCAGCTTAGGCAGGGACTACGAGCAGTACTTC | CASSLGRDYEQYF
TRBJ2-5 | TRBV28 | . | TRBD2 | TGTGCCAGCAGTCCTGGACTAGCGGGAGAAGAGACCCAGTACTTC | CASSPGLAGEETQYF
TRBJ2-2 | TRBV28 | . | TRBD1 | TGTGCCAGCTATGGGCAGGGGGCTCGCACCGGGGAGCTGTTTTTT | CASYGQGARTGELFF
TRBJ1-1 | TRBV5-4 | once | TRBD1 | TGTGCCAGCAGCCTCCAACAGGGGGGGGTTGAAGCTTTCTTT | CASSLQQGGVEAFF
TRBJ1-5 | TRBV12-5 | . | . | TGTGCTAGTGGTTTGGTAGGGAAAGGATTTCAGCCCCAGCATTTT | CASGLVGKGFQPQHF
TRBJ2-1 | TRBV29-1 | . | TRBD2 | TGCAGCGCGACGACTAGCGGGAGCAATGAGCAGCTCTTC | CSATTSGSNEQLF
TRBJ1-1 | TRBV5-1 | . | . | TGCGCCAGCAGCGTATGGGAGCCGAACACTGAAGCTTTCTTT | CASSVWEPNTEAFF
TRBJ2-3 | TRBV9 | . | . | TGTGCCAGCAGCGTAGTCGGAAACACAGATACGCAGTATTTT | CASSVVGNTDTQYF
TRBJ2-1 | TRBV5-1 | . | . | TGCGCCAGCAGCCCTCCTTCTTCGGATGAGCAGTTCTTC | CASSPPSSDEQFF
TRBJ1-2 | TRBV28 | . | . | TGTGCCAGCAGTTTAAGGCGGTATGGCTACACCTTC | CASSLRRYGYTF
TRBJ1-1 | TRBV20-1 | few | . | TGCAGTGCTAGGGGGAGGGTTGAAGCTTTCTTT | CSARGRVEAFF
TRBJ2-2 | TRBV10-3 | . | TRBD2 | TGTGCCATCAGTGAAACAGCGGGGCGGACCGGGGAGCTGTTTTTT | CAISETAGRTGELFF
TRBJ2-7 | TRBV5-4 | . | . | TGTGCCAGCAGCTTGGAGGTTAGCGAGATTGGCGAGCAGTACTTC | CASSLEVSEIGEQYF
TRBJ1-3 | TRBV18 | . | . | TGTGCCAGCTCACCAAGGAGGGACCCTGGAAACACCATATATTTT | CASSPRRDPGNTIYF
TRBJ2-1 | TRBV28 | . | . | TGTGCCAGCAGTTTATCCCTCGGGGCGGGAAGTGAGCAGTTCTTC | CASSLSLGAGSEQFF
TRBJ1-2 | TRBV7-3 | . | TRBD1 | TGTGCCAGCAGCCGCTCGGGACAGGGGTTTGGCTACACCTTC | CASSRSGQGFGYTF
TRBJ2-1 | TRBV9 | . | . | TGTGCCAGCAGCGTAGCCTGGGCCCCAGGAGGTGAGCAGTTCTTC | CASSVAWAPGGEQFF
TRBJ1-1 | TRBV5-5 | . | . | TGTGCCAGCAGTCCCCTGGGTGGGGACCAAGCTTTCTTT | CASSPLGGDQAFF
TRBJ2-5 | TRBV5-1 | . | . | TGCGCCAGCAGCCAGCGGCCTACCAGAGACGAGACCCAGTACTTC | CASSQRPTRDETQYF
TRBJ2-5 | TRBV2 | . | TRBD2 | TGTGCCAGCAGTGAGGGGGGGGAGACCCAGTACTTC | CASSEGGETQYF
TRBJ2-1 | TRBV7-7 | . | . | TGTGCCAGCAGCTTAAACGGGATTTACAATGAGCAGTTCTTC | CASSLNGIYNEQFF
TRBJ2-1 | TRBV5-1 | . | TRBD1 | TGCGCCAGCAGCTTACGGACAGGGGCTTGGGATGAGCAGTTCTTC | CASSLRTGAWDEQFF
TRBJ1-3 | TRBV6-1 | . | . | TGTGCCAGCTTTGCCCAATTATCCTCTGGAAACACCATATATTTT | CASFAQLSSGNTIYF
TRBJ2-1 | TRBV4-1 | . | . | TGCGCCAGCAGCCCCGACGACGACAATGAGCAGTTCTTC | CASSPDDDNEQFF
TRBJ2-7 | TRBV7-6 | . | . | TGTGCCAGCAGCTTAAACGGACCCTACGAGCAGTACTTC | CASSLNGPYEQYF
TRBJ1-1 | TRBV9 | . | . | TGTGCCAGCAGCGTAGTCGACTACCCTGGCACTGAAGCTTTCTTT | CASSVVDYPGTEAFF
TRBJ2-3 | TRBV27 | . | TRBD2 | TGTGCCAGCAGTTTCGCCGGGGGGGAAGATACGCAGTATTTT | CASSFAGGEDTQYF
TRBJ2-7 | TRBV4-1 | . | . | TGCGCCAGCAGCCAAGGAGGAGGCCGGGGGCTGTACGAGCAGTACTTC | CASSQGGGRGLYEQYF
TRBJ1-5 | TRBV5-1 | once | . | TGCGCCAGCAGGTATACAGCCGATGAAAATAGCAATCAGCCCCAGCATTTT | CASRYTADENSNQPQHF
TRBJ2-7 | TRBV4-3 | . | TRBD1 | TGCGCCAGCAGCCCCACCGGGACAGGGGGCTACGAGCAGTACTTC | CASSPTGTGGYEQYF
TRBJ2-7 | TRBV28 | . | . | TGTGCCAGCCCACGGCAGCGTGGCTACGAGCAGTACTTC | CASPRQRGYEQYF
TRBJ1-4 | TRBV4-1 | . | TRBD1 | TGCGCCAGCAGCCTTATACAGGGGGCGACTAATGAAAAACTGTTTTTT | CASSLIQGATNEKLFF
TRBJ2-7 | TRBV7-2 | . | . | TGTGCCAGCAGCTTAAAACGGTTGCCCTACGAGCAGTACTTC | CASSLKRLPYEQYF
TRBJ1-2 | TRBV28 | . | . | TGTGCCAGCAGGCCAGGACAGCCTTATGGCTACACCTTC | CASRPGQPYGYTF
TRBJ1-5 | TRBV6-6 | . | . | TGTGCCAGCAGTTACGGCGTGGCTTTCAATCAGCCCCAGCATTTT | CASSYGVAFNQPQHF